The 28 T cell receptor beta chains listed next were all sequenced from one sample in a study of T cell responses to AZD1222 COVID-19 vaccine. Clones were read by immunoSEQ multiplex PCR, and TCRdb kept only the in-frame ones, dropping some. The sample has approximately 100,000 clones, more than 70% seen once; the top ten hold more than 1.2%. The sample in question was peripheral blood, obtained on day 0 of AZD1222 vaccination. Receptor source: an adult in good health.

The chain combines TRBV27 with TRBJ1-1; 7 nucleotides match TRBD1. The germline gives CDR1 MNHEY, CDR2 SMNVEV (reference sequence). With 5 bases clipped from V and 4 bases from J, the junction kept 7 bases outside the gene matches. The CDR3 has 14 residues. The CDR3 reads CASSRGLGGTEAFF. The CDR3 DNA is TGTGCCAGCAGTAGGGGGCTGGGTGGCACTGAAGCTTTCTTT.

In this sample, this clone turned up a few times. The CDR3 bases are TGTGCCAGCAGCCAAGTAGGTAGGACTGAAGCTTTCTTT. Its translation: CASSQVGRTEAFF. The rearrangement uses TRBV3-1 (or the pseudogene TRBV3-2) and TRBJ1-1; D remains ambiguous. The V end lost 1 base, the J end lost 5 bases, and 8 bases lay between the germline ends. Per the germline V gene, CDR1 is LGHDT and CDR2 is YNNKEL (reference sequence). The CDR3 is 13 residues long.

CDR3 sequence reads: CASSPSRDRGARDYGYTF. CDR3 nucleotides: TGTGCCAGCAGCCCATCCCGGGACAGGGGGGCTCGGGACTATGGCTACACCTTC. The chain is built from TRBV7-9 and TRBJ1-2; 11 positions match TRBD1. The CDR3 is 18 residues long. CDR1 SEHNR and CDR2 FQNEAQ come from the germline V gene (reference sequence). After removal of 5 bases from V and 3 bases from J, the junction contained 14 bases not matched to a gene.

The chain joins TRBV30 to TRBJ1-1; possible D gene TRBD1, 5 bases. The CDR3 covers 12 residues. The germline V gene has CDR1 GTSNPN and CDR2 SVGIG (reference sequence). V was cut by 4 bases and J by 10 bases, with 16 bases left in between. The CDR3 nucleotides read TGTGCCTGGAACCTGGGGCTGGGAGGAGCTTTCTTT. This sequence encodes CAWNLGLGGAFF.

As for this clone: The junction shows a germline mismatch at one end, possibly a read error. The chain recombines TRBV28 with TRBJ2-7; D is perhaps TRBD1 (6 bases). The CDR3 spans 11 residues. Per germline, CDR1 MDHEN and CDR2 SYDVKM. As DNA, the CDR3 is TGTGCCAGCAGTTCCACAGGGCCGAGGGACTTC. It yields the protein CASSSTGPRDF.

Only one count was recorded for this clone. The chain links TRBV7-2 to TRBJ2-4; D is undetermined. With 4 bases removed from V and 4 bases from J, the gap between germline ends came to 20 bases. From germline, CDR1 is SGHTA and CDR2 FQGNSA. The CDR3 sequence is 17 residues long. CDR3 protein: CASSSSIGDVGKNIQYF. CDR3 nucleotide sequence: TGTGCCAGCAGCTCGAGTATAGGTGATGTTGGGAAAAACATTCAGTACTTC.

This rearrangement joins TRBV29-1 to TRBJ1-5; maybe TRBD1 (6 bases). The CDR3 length is 12 residues. Germline values: CDR1 SQVTM, CDR2 ANQGSEA. V was shortened by 4 bases and J by 4 bases, with 8 bases between the two germline ends. For the CDR3, the DNA is TGCAGCGTTGGGACAGCTAATCAGCCCCAGCATTTT. Amino acid sequence: CSVGTANQPQHF.

The chain combines TRBV18 with TRBJ1-4; no reliable D call. Germline-derived CDR1 and CDR2 are KGHSH and LQKENI. The CDR3 has 14 amino acids. V lost 6 bases, J lost 0 bases, and 8 bases lay in between. The CDR3 DNA reads as TGTGCCAGCTCCCAGGATGCAACTAATGAAAAACTGTTTTTT. It yields the protein CASSQDATNEKLFF.

The chain recombines TRBV7-2 with TRBJ1-5; D is undetermined. The CDR3 loop spans 13 amino acids. V lost 5 bases and J lost 0, with 5 bases in between. CDR1 and CDR2 (germline): SGHTA, FQGNSA. CDR3 protein: CASSQNSNQPQHF. For the CDR3, the DNA is TGTGCCAGCAGCCAAAATAGCAATCAGCCCCAGCATTTT.

CDR3: CASLSSYNSPLHF. The CDR3 DNA reads as TGTGCTTCTCTAAGCTCCTATAATTCACCCCTCCACTTT. The chain joins TRBV30 to TRBJ1-6; D uncertain. The germline gives CDR1 GTSNPN, CDR2 SVGIG (reference sequence). The CDR3 has 13 residues.

Here the CDR3 DNA reads TGTGCCAGCAGCTGGGGACGCTGGAACACTGAAGCTTTCTTT. This encodes CASSWGRWNTEAFF. The chain joins TRBV5-6 to TRBJ1-1, with D perhaps matching TRBD1 (5 bases). CDR1 is SGHDT, CDR2 YYEEEE, per germline. V shed 3 bases and J shed 1 base, with 10 bases lying between them. CDR3 length equals 14 residues.

This sequence joins TRBV9 and TRBJ2-5; D remains unclear. The germline V gene has CDR1 SGDLS and CDR2 YYNGEE. There are 14 residues in the CDR3. V was shortened by 0 bases and J by 4 bases, with 10 bases between the two germline ends. The CDR3 DNA reads as TGTGCCAGCAGCGTAGGTCCGAACCTAGAGACCCAGTACTTC. This encodes CASSVGPNLETQYF.

The V gene is TRBV7-9, the J gene TRBJ1-5, with D possibly TRBD1 on 6 matching bases. The germline V and J ends were trimmed by 4 bases and 6 bases, with 10 bases remaining between them. Germline V gene sequence: CDR1 SEHNR, CDR2 FQNEAQ (reference sequence). The CDR3 length is 13 residues. The CDR3 region has the DNA TGTGCCAGCAGCTCCGGGGGGCTTCAGCCCCAGCATTTT. Protein: CASSSGGLQPQHF.

The chain links TRBV24-1 to TRBJ2-5; 11 nucleotides line up with TRBD1. CDR1 is KGHDR and CDR2 is SFDVKD in the germline V gene. With 4 bases clipped from V and 5 bases from J, the junction kept 8 bases outside the gene matches. This CDR3 contains 16 residues. Written as DNA, the CDR3 is TGTGCCACCAGTGAGGACCGGACAGGGGGCGGGGAGACCCAGTACTTC. Encoded protein: CATSEDRTGGGETQYF.

V is TRBV5-4 and J is TRBJ2-7; D perhaps matches TRBD1 (5 bases). V was clipped by 2 bases and J by 5 bases, with 17 bases between them. The CDR3 has 15 residues. In germline, CDR1 is SGHNT, CDR2 YYREEE (reference sequence). CDR3 amino acids: CASSFGSQGRHEQYF. The CDR3 coding sequence is TGTGCCAGCAGCTTTGGGTCGCAGGGTCGCCACGAGCAGTACTTC.

CDR3 bases: TGTGCCAGCACCTCCACGGCAGGGATGAACACTGAAGCTTTCTTT. This translates into CASTSTAGMNTEAFF. This chain links TRBV28 with TRBJ1-1, with D tentatively TRBD1 (5 bases). The CDR3 covers 15 residues. Germline loops: CDR1 MDHEN, CDR2 SYDVKM. The germline V and J ends were trimmed by 7 bases and 0 bases, with 15 bases remaining between them.

This chain connects TRBV19 to TRBJ1-6, with 8 bases fitting TRBD1. With 6 bases clipped from V and 6 bases from J, the junction kept 4 bases outside the gene matches. The germline V gene encodes CDR1 LNHDA and CDR2 SQIVND (reference sequence). The CDR3 is 14 residues long. The CDR3 reads CASRAGQANSPLHF. CDR3 in DNA: TGTGCCAGTAGAGCGGGACAGGCTAATTCACCCCTCCACTTT.

The chain carries TRBV14 and TRBJ1-2; a possible D gene is TRBD1 (5 bases). The CDR3 runs to 13 residues. V shed 5 bases and J shed 2 bases, with 9 bases lying between them. CDR1 is SGHDN, CDR2 FVKESK, per germline. The CDR3 region is CASSATVNYGYTF. DNA for the CDR3: TGTGCCAGCAGCGCGACAGTGAACTATGGCTACACCTTC.

The genes are TRBV3-1 (or the pseudogene TRBV3-2) and TRBJ1-6, with 9 bases identical to TRBD1. Trimming removed 4 bases from V and 10 bases from J; junction bases left unmatched: 5. The CDR3 has 14 amino acids. The germline gives CDR1 LGHDT, CDR2 YNNKEL (reference sequence). CDR3 sequence (DNA): TGTGCCAGCAGCCCGCGGACAGGGGAATCACCCCTCCACTTT. Amino acid sequence: CASSPRTGESPLHF.

V gene TRBV5-1 combines with J gene TRBJ1-1; no clear D. V lost 4 bases and J lost 5, with 15 bases in between. The CDR3 has 14 amino acids. The germline gives CDR1 SGHRS, CDR2 YFSETQ. The CDR3 reads CASSLTTPRTEAFF. The CDR3 bases are TGCGCCAGCAGCCTTACAACACCTAGGACTGAAGCTTTCTTT.

The V gene is TRBV19, the J gene TRBJ2-1; possible D gene TRBD2, 6 bases. Germline V CDR1 and CDR2: LNHDA, SQIVND (reference sequence). The V gene lost 5 bases and the J gene lost 2 bases, with 16 bases spanning the gap. The CDR3 runs 16 residues. CDR3 nucleotides: TGTGCCAGTAGTCCCCCTCCGGGACTGGCCTACAATGAGCAGTTCTTC. Translation: CASSPPPGLAYNEQFF.

The chain couples TRBV5-6 to TRBJ1-5; tentative D call: TRBD1 (6 bases). CDR1 and CDR2 (germline): SGHDT, YYEEEE. The CDR3 runs 16 residues. V was trimmed by 4 bases and J by 0 bases, leaving 14 bases between them. CDR3 amino acids: CASSGGGPNSNQPQHF. The CDR3, as DNA: TGTGCCAGCAGCGGGGGGGGCCCGAATAGCAATCAGCCCCAGCATTTT.

This clone was seen once. V and J are TRBV24-1 and TRBJ2-2, with 7 bases that match TRBD1. The J segment lost 1 base and the V segment lost 10 bases, leaving 5 bases of the junction unmatched. The CDR3 is 14 amino acids. CDR1 is KGHDR, CDR2 SFDVKD, per germline. The CDR3 loop reads CATTGTENTGELFF. DNA of the CDR3: TGTGCCACTACTGGGACAGAGAACACCGGGGAGCTGTTTTTT.

This rearrangement joins TRBV7-8 to TRBJ2-7; a possible D gene is TRBD2 (6 bases). Germline CDR1 is SGHVS and CDR2 is FQNEAQ. Trimming removed 3 bases at V and 2 bases at J, with 17 bases between. This CDR3 is 16 amino acids long. CDR3 DNA sequence: TGTGCCAGCAGCTTGGCGGGAACATATAAAACCTACGAGCAGTACTTC. It is translated as CASSLAGTYKTYEQYF.

V and J are TRBV28 and TRBJ2-5; 7 bases are shared with TRBD1. In germline, CDR1 is MDHEN, CDR2 SYDVKM. Germline trimming cut 6 bases from V and 2 bases from J; bases unmatched to any gene: 3. CDR3 length: 13 amino acids. CDR3 nucleotide sequence: TGTGCCAGCAGACTACAGGGGCAAGAGACCCAGTACTTC. Its protein is CASRLQGQETQYF.

In its sample, this clone was seen a few times. The genes are TRBV18 and TRBJ2-7; 10 bases map to TRBD2. This CDR3 region has 16 residues. Germline-derived CDR1 and CDR2 are KGHSH and LQKENI. Unmatched junction bases numbered 6, after V lost 0 bases and J lost 4 bases. The CDR3 coding sequence is TGTGCCAGCTCACCACCGCAGCTAGCGGGAGCATACGAGCAGTACTTC. This sequence encodes CASSPPQLAGAYEQYF.

This chain joins TRBV28 and TRBJ2-7, with D uncertain. The V gene's germline CDR1 is MDHEN and CDR2 SYDVKM. With 3 bases removed from V and 4 bases from J, the gap between germline ends came to 7 bases. The CDR3 sequence is 12 residues long. The CDR3, as DNA: TGTGCCAGCAGTTTGAGTCGGTACGAGCAGTACTTC. Translated, it gives CASSLSRYEQYF.

This clone was detected a few times. The V and J genes are TRBV6-6 and TRBJ1-2; 7 bases are shared with TRBD1. The CDR3 loop spans 15 amino acids. From germline, CDR1 is MNHNY and CDR2 SVGAGI (reference sequence). Germline trimming cut 0 bases from V and 8 bases from J; bases unmatched to any gene: 9. The CDR3: CASSYSSSPGGGYTF. The DNA for the CDR3 is TGTGCCAGCAGTTACTCGTCCTCCCCAGGGGGAGGCTACACCTTC.